This T cell receptor beta chain derives from a study of blood T cell repertoires in COVID-19. Sequencing used immunoSEQ multiplex PCR; TCRdb keeps in-frame clones, though not all of them. The sample records over 95,000 clones, over 70% being singletons. The sequenced sample consisted of peripheral blood. This TCR was recovered from a man aged 50 to 59 with acute or convalescent COVID-19.

Here the CDR3 reads CASSSDGNSPLHF. The CDR3 nucleotides read TGTGCCAGCAGCTCCGACGGGAATTCACCCCTCCACTTT. V usage is TRBV7-3 and J usage is TRBJ1-6; D is undetermined. V was cut by 4 bases and J by 7 bases, with 8 bases left in between. This CDR3 region has 13 residues. Germline V gene lookup returns CDR1 SGHTA and CDR2 FQGTGA. Full variable domain (outside the CDR3, taken from reference TRBV7-3 and TRBJ1-6): GAGVSQTPSNKVTEKGKYVELRCDPISGHTALYWYRQSLGQGPEFLIYFQGTGAADDSGLPNDRFFAVRPEGSVSTLKIQRTERGDSAVYLCASSSDGNSPLHFGNGTRLTVT.